This T cell receptor (beta chain) was sequenced for a study of tumor-infiltrating lymphocytes in localized non-small cell lung cancer. The data were produced by immunoSEQ multiplex PCR, yet TCRdb's version contains in-frame clones alone and is incomplete. The data contain 7,000 to 8,500 clones, more than 60% of them singletons. The CDR3 runs 15 residues. CDR1 is MNHEY, CDR2 SVGAGI, per germline. Trimming removed 0 bases from V and 3 bases from J; junction bases left unmatched: 5. This receptor was obtained from a human donor with non-small cell lung cancer. Input material: lung tumor tissue. The chain carries TRBV6-5 and TRBJ2-7; 7 bases are shared with TRBD2. DNA of the CDR3: TGTGCCAGCAGTTACTCGAGGGAGGGCGGCTACGAGCAGTACTTC. Protein sequence: CASSYSREGGYEQYF.